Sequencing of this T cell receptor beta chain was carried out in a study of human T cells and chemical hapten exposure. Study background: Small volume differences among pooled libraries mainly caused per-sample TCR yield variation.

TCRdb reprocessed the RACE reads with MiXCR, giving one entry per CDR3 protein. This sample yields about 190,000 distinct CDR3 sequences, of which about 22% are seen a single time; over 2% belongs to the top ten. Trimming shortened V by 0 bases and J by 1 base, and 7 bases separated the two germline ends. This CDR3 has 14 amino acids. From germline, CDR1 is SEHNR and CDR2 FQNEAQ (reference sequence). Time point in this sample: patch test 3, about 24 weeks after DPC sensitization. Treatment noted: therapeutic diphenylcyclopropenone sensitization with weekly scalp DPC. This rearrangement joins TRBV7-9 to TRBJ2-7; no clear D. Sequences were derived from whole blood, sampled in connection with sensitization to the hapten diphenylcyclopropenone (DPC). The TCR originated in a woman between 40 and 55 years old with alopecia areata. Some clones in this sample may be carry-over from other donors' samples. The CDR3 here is CASSLATLSYEQYF. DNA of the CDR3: TGTGCCAGCAGCTTAGCTACACTTTCCTACGAGCAGTACTTC.